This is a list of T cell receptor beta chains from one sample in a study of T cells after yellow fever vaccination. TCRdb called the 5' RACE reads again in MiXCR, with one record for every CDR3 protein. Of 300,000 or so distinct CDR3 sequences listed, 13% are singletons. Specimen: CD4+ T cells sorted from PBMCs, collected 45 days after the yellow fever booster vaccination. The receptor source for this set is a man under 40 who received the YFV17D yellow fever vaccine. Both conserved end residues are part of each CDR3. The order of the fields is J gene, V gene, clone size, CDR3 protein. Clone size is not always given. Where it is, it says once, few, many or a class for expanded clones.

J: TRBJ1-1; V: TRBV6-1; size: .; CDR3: CASSVPGAQGTEAFF
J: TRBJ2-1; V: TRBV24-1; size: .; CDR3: CATSDSVGLNEQFF
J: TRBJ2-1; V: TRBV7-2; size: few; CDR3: CASSLQPAPYNEQFF
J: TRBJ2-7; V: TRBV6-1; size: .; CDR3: CASSPDRDSYEQYF
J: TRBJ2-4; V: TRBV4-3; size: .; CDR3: CASSQGFQIAKNIQYF
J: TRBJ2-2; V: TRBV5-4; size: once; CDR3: CASSLDWLAGGGQNTGELFF
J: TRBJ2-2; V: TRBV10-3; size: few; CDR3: CAISVKGGELFF
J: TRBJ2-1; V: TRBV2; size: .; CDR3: CASSVKSGEDEQFF
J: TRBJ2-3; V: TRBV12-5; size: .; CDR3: CASGVLVGTQYF
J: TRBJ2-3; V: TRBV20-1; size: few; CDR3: CSAKGIPSQYF
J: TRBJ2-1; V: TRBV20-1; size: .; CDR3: CSARGQTNEQFF
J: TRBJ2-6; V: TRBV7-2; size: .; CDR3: CASSIPGGANVLTF
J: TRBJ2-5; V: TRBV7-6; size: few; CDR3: CASSLSYSGYQETQYF
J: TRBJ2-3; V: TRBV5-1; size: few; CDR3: CASSFADVTDTQYF
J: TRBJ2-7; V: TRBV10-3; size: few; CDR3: CATTIDPTGTSPEQYF
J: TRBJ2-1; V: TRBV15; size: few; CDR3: CATSRPTLGEQFF
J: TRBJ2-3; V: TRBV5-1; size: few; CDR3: CASSSGVITDTQYF
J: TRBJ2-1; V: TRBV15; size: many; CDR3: CATSREGAGYNEQFF
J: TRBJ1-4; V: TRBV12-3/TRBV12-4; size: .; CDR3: CARSLGSGEKLFF
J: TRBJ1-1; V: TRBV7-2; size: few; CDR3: CASSLNTVVNTEAFF
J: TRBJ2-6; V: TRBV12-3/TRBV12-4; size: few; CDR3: CASSRGPALKSGANVLTF
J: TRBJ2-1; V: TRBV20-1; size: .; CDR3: CSAGGLAAYYNEQFF
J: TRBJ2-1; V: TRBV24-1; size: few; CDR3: CATTSGTGLNEQFF
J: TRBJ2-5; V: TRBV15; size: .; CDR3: CATSRDRLAEETQYF
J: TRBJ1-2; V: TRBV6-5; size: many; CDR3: CASTPGDSPSFLYGYTF
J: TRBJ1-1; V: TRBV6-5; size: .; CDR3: CASSNGGRAFF
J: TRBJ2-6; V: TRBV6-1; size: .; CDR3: CASLRGAGANVLTF
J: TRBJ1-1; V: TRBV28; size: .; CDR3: CASSPPRTGRTEAFF
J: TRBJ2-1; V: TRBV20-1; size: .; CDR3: CSASSVRGGTYNEQFF
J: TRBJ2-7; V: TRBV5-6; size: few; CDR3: CASSGPRGRAYEQYF
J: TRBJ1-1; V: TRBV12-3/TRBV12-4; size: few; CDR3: CASSHGAGQSFF
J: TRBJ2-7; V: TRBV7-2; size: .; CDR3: CASSSRGDRGQSF
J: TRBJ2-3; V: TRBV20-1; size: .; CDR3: CSGRRGGDTQYF
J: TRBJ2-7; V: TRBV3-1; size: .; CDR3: CASSTEEGARYEQYF
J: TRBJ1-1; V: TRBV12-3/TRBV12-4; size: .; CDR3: CASSRLSHPAFF
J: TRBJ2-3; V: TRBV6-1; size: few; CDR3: CASRDRGYSGATQYF
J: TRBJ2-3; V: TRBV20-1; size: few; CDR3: CSAPLPPVQEQYF
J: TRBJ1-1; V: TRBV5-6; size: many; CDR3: CASSFRDGNTEAFF
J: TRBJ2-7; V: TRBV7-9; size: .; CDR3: CASSDVSREQYF
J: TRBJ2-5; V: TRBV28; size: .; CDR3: CASSIGRRQETQYF
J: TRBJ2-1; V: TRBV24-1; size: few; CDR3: CATSDARFHNEQFF
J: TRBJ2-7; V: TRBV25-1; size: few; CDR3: CASSEWLGGEQYF
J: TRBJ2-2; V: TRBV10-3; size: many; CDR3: CAITPEVNTGELFF
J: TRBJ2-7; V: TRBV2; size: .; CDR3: CASSEDRGAYEQYF
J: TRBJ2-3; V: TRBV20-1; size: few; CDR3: CSAETVAGGRTDTQYF
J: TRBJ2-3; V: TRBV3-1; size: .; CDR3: CASSPRQGILYIPITQYF
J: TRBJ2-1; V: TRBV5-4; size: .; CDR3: CASSEQGLYNEQLF
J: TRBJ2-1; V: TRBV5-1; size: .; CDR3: CASSLALAGVNEQFF